This is a list of T cell receptor beta chains from one sample in a study of T cells in Graves' hyperthyroidism and ophthalmopathy. TCRdb recomputed calls from the multiplex PCR reads with MiXCR, one row per CDR3 protein. The repertoire has over 500,000 distinct CDR3 sequences, roughly a sixth of them found once; the top ten carry 25% to 30%. The sequencing sample was made of blood. These receptors were obtained from a woman in her thirties with Graves' ophthalmopathy. Each CDR3 is given with its conserved first and last residue. A D gene is named only where the DNA matches it firmly. Clone size is stated in some rows and not others, as once, few, many or a class when expanded.

.	TRBD2	TRBV7-9	TRBJ2-5	TGTGCCAGCAGCTTTCCGACTAGCGGGAAAGAACGGGGGCAGAAGTGGGAGACCCAGTACTTC	CASSFPTSGKERGQKWETQYF
.	.	TRBV20-1	TRBJ2-7	TGCAGTGCCGAACGGCGGGCTTCCTACGAGCAGTACTTC	CSAERRASYEQYF
.	.	TRBV5-1	TRBJ2-2	TGCGCCACCCAGAACAGGGCAAACACCGGGGAGCTGTTTTTT	CATQNRANTGELFF
many	.	TRBV7-9	TRBJ2-3	TGTGCCAGCAGCTTAAGTACTATCACAGATACGCAGTATTTT	CASSLSTITDTQYF
many	TRBD1	TRBV3-1	TRBJ1-2	TGTGCCAGCAGCCAAGGGGACAGGCCTTATGGCTACACCTTC	CASSQGDRPYGYTF
many	TRBD2	TRBV28	TRBJ2-5	TGTGCCAGCAGCAAACTAGCGGGAGGGGTGGAGACCCAGTACTTC	CASSKLAGGVETQYF
many	TRBD1	TRBV18	TRBJ2-7	TGTGCCAGCTCACAAACTCAGACAGGGCTCGCCGAGCAGTACTTC	CASSQTQTGLAEQYF
few	TRBD1	TRBV5-8	TRBJ2-7	TGTGCCAGCAGCTTGTCTGTCGGGACAGGGGTATACGAGCAGTACTTC	CASSLSVGTGVYEQYF
many	TRBD1	TRBV11-2	TRBJ1-2	TGTGCCAGCAGCTTCGGGACAGAGACTTTTCGGGGCTACACCTTC	CASSFGTETFRGYTF
.	.	TRBV18	TRBJ2-2	TGTGCCAGCTCACCCCTGGAAATGGCCGGGGAGCTGTTTTTT	CASSPLEMAGELFF
many	.	TRBV28	TRBJ1-1	TGTGCCAGCAGTTCCGAAACCTGGACTGAAGCTTTCTTT	CASSSETWTEAFF
many	.	TRBV30	TRBJ1-6	TGTGCCTGGAGACCTGTCTCTTCACCCCTCCACTTT	CAWRPVSSPLHF
.	.	TRBV29-1	TRBJ2-7	TGCAGCGTTGAAGTAACAGGGAAGTACGAGCAGTACTTC	CSVEVTGKYEQYF
many	.	TRBV5-6	TRBJ2-3	TGTGCCAGCGAGACTGGCCCCCCCCCGGATACGCAGTATTTT	CASETGPPPDTQYF
many	.	TRBV5-6	TRBJ2-1	TGTGCCAGCAGCTTGGTCGGGAGTAATGAGCAGTTCTTC	CASSLVGSNEQFF